A selection of T cell receptor beta chains follows, all from one sample in a study of blood T cell repertoires in COVID-19. TCRdb keeps only in-frame clones here, not all; method: immunoSEQ multiplex PCR. Altogether about 31,000 clones are present, 89% being singletons, with the ten largest covering more than 0.45%. Sequencing was carried out using peripheral blood. These receptors were taken from a woman aged 40-49 years with active or convalescent COVID-19. The CDR3 runs from the conserved cysteine through the conserved F or W. A D gene is named only where the DNA matches it firmly. For some rows the clone size is stated as once, few or many, or as a class when expanded; others skip it.

D gene	V gene	J gene	clone size	CDR3 protein	CDR3 DNA
TRBD2	TRBV28	TRBJ2-5	-	CATSGRAGQETQYF	TGTGCCACTAGCGGGAGGGCCGGTCAAGAGACCCAGTACTTC
TRBD2	TRBV27	TRBJ2-3	-	CASSSLQRGLGQYF	TGTGCCAGCAGTTCTTTACAGAGGGGACTAGGGCAGTATTTT
TRBD2	TRBV28	TRBJ2-5	-	CASSLKGREWETQYF	TGTGCCAGCAGTTTAAAGGGGCGGGAGTGGGAGACCCAGTACTTC
-	TRBV9	TRBJ2-7	-	CASSVDGASYEQYF	TGTGCCAGCAGCGTAGATGGGGCCTCCTACGAGCAGTACTTC
-	TRBV19	TRBJ2-5	-	CASRLGPQETQYF	TGTGCCAGTCGCTTGGGGCCTCAAGAGACCCAGTACTTC
TRBD2	TRBV6-2/TRBV6-3	TRBJ2-1	few	CASSQRLAGVKEQFF	TGTGCCAGCAGCCAGAGACTAGCGGGGGTAAAGGAGCAGTTCTTC
-	TRBV7-8	TRBJ1-5	-	CASSYRSNQPQHF	TGTGCCAGCAGCTATCGTAGCAATCAGCCCCAGCATTTT
TRBD2	TRBV6-2/TRBV6-3	TRBJ2-1	-	CASGPTSGYYNEQFF	TGTGCCAGCGGCCCGACTAGCGGCTACTACAATGAGCAGTTCTTC
-	TRBV7-2	TRBJ1-2	-	CASSQDGGSYGYTF	TGTGCCAGCAGCCAGGACGGGGGGAGCTATGGCTACACCTTC
TRBD1	TRBV19	TRBJ2-1	-	CASSRGQNYNEQFF	TGTGCCAGTAGTAGGGGACAGAATTACAATGAGCAGTTCTTC
-	TRBV18	TRBJ1-6	-	CASSPSVGGRHNSPLHF	TGTGCCAGCTCACCGAGCGTGGGGGGGCGGCATAATTCACCCCTCCACTTT
TRBD1	TRBV19	TRBJ1-1	few	CASSAHRDRATEAFF	TGTGCCAGTAGTGCCCACAGAGACAGGGCAACTGAAGCTTTCTTT
-	TRBV18	TRBJ1-6	-	CASSQPGTYNSPLHF	TGTGCCAGCTCACAACCCGGGACCTATAATTCACCCCTCCACTTT
TRBD1	TRBV29-1	TRBJ1-6	-	CSVWGGHRGSLHF	TGCAGCGTCTGGGGCGGGCACAGGGGATCCCTCCACTTT
TRBD2	TRBV5-4	TRBJ2-5	-	CASSLVSGGETQYF	TGTGCCAGCAGCTTGGTGTCGGGAGGGGAGACCCAGTACTTC
-	TRBV16	TRBJ1-5	-	CASSQFRDSNQPQHF	TGTGCCAGCAGCCAATTCCGGGATAGCAATCAGCCCCAGCATTTT
-	TRBV10-3	TRBJ1-5	-	CAISEDGGGRQPQHF	TGTGCCATCAGTGAGGACGGGGGGGGGCGGCAGCCCCAGCATTTT
TRBD2	TRBV27	TRBJ2-5	-	CAIRTSGSPMETQYF	TGTGCCATCCGGACTAGCGGGAGCCCAATGGAGACCCAGTACTTC
-	TRBV5-4	TRBJ2-1	-	CASTEEGGAGNEQFF	TGTGCCAGTACCGAAGAGGGGGGGGCTGGGAATGAGCAGTTCTTC
TRBD1	TRBV5-1	TRBJ1-2	-	CASSLAQGENYGYTF	TGCGCCAGCAGCTTGGCTCAGGGGGAGAACTATGGCTACACCTTC
TRBD2	TRBV30	TRBJ2-1	-	CAWSVLRLASGDREYDEQFF	TGTGCCTGGAGTGTACTTAGGCTGGCTAGCGGGGACAGAGAGTACGATGAGCAGTTCTTC
-	TRBV27	TRBJ2-7	-	CASSQGAYDYEQYF	TGTGCCAGCAGTCAAGGGGCCTATGACTACGAGCAGTACTTC
-	TRBV11-3	TRBJ2-1	-	CASSLSRGTYNEQFF	TGTGCCAGCAGCCTGAGTCGAGGGACCTACAATGAGCAGTTCTTC
TRBD1	TRBV11-2	TRBJ2-3	once	CASSPRSTGGTDTQYF	TGTGCCAGCAGCCCACGCTCGACAGGGGGCACAGATACGCAGTATTTT
TRBD2	TRBV5-1	TRBJ2-1	-	CASSLDFSGRDEQFF	TGCGCCAGCAGCTTGGACTTTAGCGGGAGAGATGAGCAGTTCTTC
TRBD2	TRBV29-1	TRBJ2-1	-	CSVVGSGLAVYNEQFF	TGCAGCGTTGTGGGTTCGGGACTAGCGGTCTACAATGAGCAGTTCTTC
TRBD2	TRBV10-2	TRBJ2-5	-	CASSLGTSGPETQYF	TGCGCCAGCAGCCTGGGGACTAGCGGGCCGGAGACCCAGTACTTC
-	TRBV7-8	TRBJ2-2	-	CASSRRETGILAGELFF	TGTGCCAGCAGCCGAAGAGAAACGGGAATCTTGGCCGGGGAGCTGTTTTTT
-	TRBV2	TRBJ1-2	once	CASSSYQDYGYTF	TGTGCCAGCAGTTCGTATCAGGACTATGGCTACACCTTC
-	TRBV19	TRBJ1-1	-	CASSIDRGTEAFF	TGTGCCAGTAGTATAGATCGAGGCACTGAAGCTTTCTTT
TRBD2	TRBV3-1/TRBV3-2	TRBJ2-1	-	CASSQPSSGRHNEQFF	TGTGCCAGCAGCCAACCTTCTAGCGGCCGCCACAATGAGCAGTTCTTC
TRBD1	TRBV19	TRBJ1-5	-	CASSIDRGQNQPQHF	TGTGCCAGTAGTATCGACAGGGGGCAAAATCAGCCCCAGCATTTT
-	TRBV6-2/TRBV6-3	TRBJ1-6	-	CASSSWTDLNSPLHF	TGTGCCAGCAGTTCCTGGACAGATCTTAATTCACCCCTCCACTTT
TRBD2	TRBV28	TRBJ2-5	-	CASSDLAGVGETQYF	TGTGCCAGCAGTGACTTAGCGGGAGTTGGAGAGACCCAGTACTTC
-	TRBV7-8	TRBJ1-6	-	CASSLQVAGRALHF	TGTGCCAGCAGCTTACAGGTGGCCGGGAGGGCCCTCCACTTT
-	TRBV7-2	TRBJ2-1	-	CASRPTGDEQFF	TGTGCCAGCAGACCAACCGGGGATGAGCAGTTCTTC
-	TRBV27	TRBJ2-1	-	CASSLQGNAFYNEQFF	TGTGCCAGCAGTCTACAGGGTAATGCCTTCTACAATGAGCAGTTCTTC
TRBD1	TRBV19	TRBJ2-1	-	CASSLRTGVGEQFF	TGTGCCAGTAGTCTTCGAACAGGGGTGGGGGAGCAGTTCTTC
-	TRBV9	TRBJ2-3	-	CASSVLDSGTDTQYF	TGTGCCAGCAGCGTCTTAGACTCTGGCACAGATACGCAGTATTTT
-	TRBV3-1/TRBV3-2	TRBJ1-6	once	CASRQDGYNSPLHF	TGTGCCAGCAGACAGGACGGTTATAATTCACCCCTCCACTTT
-	TRBV6-2/TRBV6-3	TRBJ1-5	-	CASSAPRGVGQPQHF	TGTGCCAGCAGTGCCCCCCGGGGGGTAGGTCAGCCCCAGCATTTT
-	TRBV3-1/TRBV3-2	TRBJ2-7	-	CASSQRAGTYEQYF	TGTGCCAGCAGCCAAAGAGCGGGTACCTACGAGCAGTACTTC
TRBD2	TRBV2	TRBJ2-1	-	CASSEDPSGSPYNEQFF	TGTGCCAGCAGTGAAGACCCCAGCGGGAGTCCCTACAATGAGCAGTTCTTC
TRBD1	TRBV29-1	TRBJ1-1	-	CSVEVTGGRTEAFF	TGCAGCGTTGAAGTGACAGGGGGGCGGACTGAAGCTTTCTTT
-	TRBV9	TRBJ1-1	-	CASSVGGDLGHTEAFF	TGTGCCAGCAGCGTAGGGGGTGACTTGGGGCACACTGAAGCTTTCTTT
-	TRBV5-1	TRBJ2-7	-	CASSSGRVTDYEQYF	TGCGCCAGCAGCTCGGGCAGGGTCACCGATTACGAGCAGTACTTC
TRBD2	TRBV4-1	TRBJ2-1	-	CASSSVAGGGPEQFF	TGCGCCAGCAGCTCCGTAGCGGGAGGGGGGCCCGAGCAGTTCTTC
-	TRBV6-1	TRBJ1-5	-	CASSEALGHRNQPQHF	TGTGCCAGCAGTGAAGCGCTGGGACATCGCAATCAGCCCCAGCATTTT
TRBD1	TRBV5-4	TRBJ1-1	-	CATITGGRNTEAFF	TGTGCCACCATAACAGGGGGGAGGAACACTGAAGCTTTCTTT
TRBD2	TRBV5-1	TRBJ2-7	-	CASSLDLAVPREQYF	TGCGCCAGCAGCTTGGATCTAGCGGTCCCTCGAGAGCAGTACTTC
TRBD1	TRBV11-1	TRBJ2-3	-	CASSDRVGPDTQYF	TGTGCCAGCAGCGACAGGGTCGGCCCAGATACGCAGTATTTT
-	TRBV20-1	TRBJ1-5	few	CSASRGSQPQHF	TGCAGTGCAAGTCGCGGTAGTCAGCCCCAGCATTTT
TRBD2	TRBV19	TRBJ2-1	-	CASSAERGVAGLYNEQFF	TGTGCCAGTAGTGCCGAAAGGGGCGTAGCGGGGCTATACAATGAGCAGTTCTTC